These T cell receptor beta chains were read from a single sample in a study of molecular identifiers for immune sequencing clone quantification. TCRdb processed the PCR reads anew with MiXCR; each CDR3 protein has one entry. The table lists just over 95,000 distinct CDR3 sequences, 20% to 30% of them singletons, with approximately 0.94% in the top ten. Sequencing input: naive CD8+ T cells from blood, with Jurkat cell RNA spiked in. The receptors shown here come from a human donor in good health. Some libraries in this study had Jurkat cell RNA spiked in. The CDR3 runs from the conserved cysteine through the conserved F or W. The order of the fields is clone size, V gene, J gene, D gene, CDR3 protein, CDR3 DNA. The D gene is left open where the match is weak. Expanded clones are given a class, and other clones once, few, many or no size at all.

many,TRBV9,TRBJ1-6,NA,CASSGGVADASYNSPLHF,TGTGCCAGCAGCGGGGGGGTTGCCGACGCCTCCTATAATTCACCCCTCCACTTT
once,TRBV15,TRBJ2-1,TRBD1,CATRTDRGAYNEQSF,TGTGCCACCAGAACGGACAGGGGCGCCTACAATGAGCAGTCCTTC
many,TRBV11-2,TRBJ2-3,TRBD2,CASSSWTSGLTDTQYF,TGTGCCAGCAGCTCATGGACTAGCGGACTCACAGATACGCAGTATTTT
few,TRBV14,TRBJ1-6,TRBD1,CASSQGGQGAPYNSPLHF,TGTGCCAGCAGCCAAGGTGGGCAGGGGGCTCCCTATAATTCACCCCTCCACTTT
many,TRBV28,TRBJ2-1,NA,CASSLLVRSVIGEQFF,TGTGCCAGCAGTTTATTGGTTCGGTCTGTAATCGGTGAGCAGTTCTTC
many,TRBV20-1,TRBJ2-3,NA,CSALSGSTDTQYF,TGCAGTGCTCTCAGTGGTAGCACAGATACGCAGTATTTT
many,TRBV5-6,TRBJ2-3,TRBD1,CASSSPLTGGKDTQYF,TGTGCCAGCAGCTCACCGTTGACAGGGGGCAAAGATACGCAGTATTTT
many,TRBV3-1,TRBJ1-2,NA,CASSQMVPRTPSNYGYTF,TGTGCCAGCAGCCAAATGGTCCCCAGGACCCCGTCTAACTATGGCTACACCTTC
NA,TRBV2,TRBJ2-1,NA,CASSDPGTNAWNGQFF,TGTGCCAGCAGTGATCCTGGGACGAACGCCTGGAATGGGCAGTTCTTC
few,TRBV4-1,TRBJ2-1,TRBD2,CASSQGLAGYNEQFF,TGCGCCAGCAGCCAAGGACTAGCGGGCTACAATGAGCAGTTCTTC
NA,TRBV12-3/TRBV12-4,TRBJ1-5,NA,CASSLASAGNQPQHF,TGTGCCAGCAGTTTAGCGTCGGCAGGCAATCAGCCCCAGCATTTT
few,TRBV4-3,TRBJ1-6,NA,CASSQDTGTSSYNSPLHF,TGCGCCAGCAGCCAAGATACCGGGACGAGCTCCTATAATTCACCCCTCCACTTT
few,TRBV20-1,TRBJ2-5,TRBD2,CSARDSSSGVQETQYF,TGCAGTGCTAGAGATTCGTCCAGCGGGGTTCAAGAGACCCAGTACTTC
many,TRBV27,TRBJ1-4,NA,CASRMGEKLFF,TGTGCCAGCAGGATGGGCGAAAAACTGTTTTTT
many,TRBV6-5,TRBJ2-7,NA,CASTDEGFREQYF,TGTGCCAGCACAGACGAGGGATTCCGCGAGCAGTACTTC
NA,TRBV7-2,TRBJ1-2,NA,CASSLSAQGALYGYTF,TGTGCCAGCAGCTTGTCCGCTCAGGGCGCTCTTTATGGCTACACCTTC
many,TRBV12-3/TRBV12-4,TRBJ1-4,NA,CASSLGGTNEKLFF,TGTGCCAGCAGTTTAGGGGGGACAAATGAAAAACTGTTTTTT
NA,TRBV5-3,TRBJ2-1,NA,CDSSYGTSFYEQFF,TGTGACAGCAGCTACGGGACTTCTTTTTATGAGCAGTTCTTC
many,TRBV12-3/TRBV12-4,TRBJ2-7,NA,CASSPVLSYEQYF,TGTGCCAGCAGCCCGGTGTTATCCTACGAGCAGTACTTC
many,TRBV3-1,TRBJ2-2,TRBD2,CASSQDWRDYTTGELFF,TGTGCCAGCAGCCAAGACTGGCGGGACTATACCACCGGGGAGCTGTTTTTT
NA,TRBV29-1,TRBJ2-1,NA,CSVGHRISYNEQFF,TGCAGCGTTGGTCACCGGATCTCCTACAATGAGCAGTTCTTC
NA,TRBV27,TRBJ1-1,TRBD1,CGSSLGGTGGPRATEAFF,TGTGGCAGCAGTTTAGGAGGGACAGGGGGCCCGCGGGCCACTGAAGCTTTCTTT
NA,TRBV7-6,TRBJ2-1,TRBD2,CASSLAPGTSGTLSSYNEQFF,TGTGCCAGCAGCTTAGCCCCCGGGACTAGCGGGACGCTGAGCTCCTACAATGAGCAGTTCTTC
many,TRBV6-2/TRBV6-3,TRBJ1-5,NA,CASSYGTGFGQPQHF,TGTGCCAGCAGTTACGGGACGGGCTTTGGGCAGCCCCAGCATTTT
NA,TRBV7-8,TRBJ2-7,NA,CASSPIGPVYEQYF,TGTGCCAGCAGCCCTATTGGACCCGTATACGAGCAGTACTTC
many,TRBV6-5,TRBJ1-1,TRBD1,CASSYRTGVNRQHTEAFF,TGTGCCAGCAGTTACCGGACAGGGGTGAATCGACAACACACTGAAGCTTTCTTT
few,TRBV29-1,TRBJ1-4,NA,CSVDSGSANEKLFF,TGCAGCGTTGATTCCGGGTCAGCAAATGAAAAACTGTTTTTT
many,TRBV27,TRBJ2-3,NA,CASSPILGSPHTDTQYF,TGTGCCAGCAGCCCTATTTTGGGCAGTCCCCACACAGATACGCAGTATTTT
few,TRBV20-1,TRBJ2-1,NA,CSARDRFFPINEQFF,TGCAGTGCTAGAGATCGGTTCTTTCCTATCAATGAGCAGTTCTTC
few,TRBV6-5,TRBJ2-7,TRBD1,CASTVSGTGGPSGSGEQYF,TGTGCCAGCACTGTCAGCGGGACAGGGGGCCCTAGCGGGAGCGGCGAGCAGTACTTC
many,TRBV5-4,TRBJ2-7,NA,CASSGGNGYEQYF,TGTGCCAGCAGCGGGGGGAATGGCTACGAGCAGTACTTC
many,TRBV7-9,TRBJ2-7,NA,CASSPIEASYEQYF,TGTGCCAGCAGCCCCATCGAGGCCTCCTACGAGCAGTACTTC